What follows is one T cell receptor beta chain and its context. Its antigen is not yet known. There are no base qualities to consult, and no much larger clone falls within one base. A MiSeq instrument was used for deep resolution sequencing, which targeted depths ranging from 1 in 1 million up to 1 in 200,000 T cells, with coverage averaging 10x for each clonotype. The immunoSEQ hsTCRB Kit was used to generate TCR beta libraries. Turning to the authors' computational methods: The data were analyzed with ImmunoSEQ Analyzer and ImmunoSEQ Data Assistant, and V, D and J gene assignments followed IMGT definitions. Clonality, which ranges from 0 to 1, was calculated as one minus the normalized Shannon entropy of productive rearrangement frequencies. Only overrepresented clonotypes making up at least 0.05% of the repertoire of each patient were included in the public clonotype analysis. Fewer than 15 repertoires from age-matched healthy donors, obtained from immuneACCESS, served as clonality controls. TCRdb stores this immuneACCESS table with in-frame sequences only. Part of the clones is absent; in the studies checked, under half of the shortfall reflects unresolved V genes, and no reason is known for the rest. The V and J calls and clone size come from that table; D and trimming were worked out from the DNA. The sample data list 250,000 or so clones, and roughly 70% of these were observed just once. 15% of the sample belongs to the ten largest clones.

This sample is drawn from a study of cytotoxic CD8 clonotypes in ibrutinib-treated CLL (dated by TCRdb to the early 2020s). Regarding the complete study: The cohort was composed of more than ten relapsed/refractory and roughly 16 treatment-naive patients; IGHV unmutated status was identified in about 17 patients. Responses were partial in roughly 25 patients and complete in 2; after median around 72 months follow-up, roughly 14 stayed in remission and about twelve progressed. Samples at response were collected after a median of around twelve months of treatment, with a range of about 6 to 40 months. An average of roughly 250,000 productive templates and around 100,000 productive rearrangements was obtained per sample. Of the 90 or so participants in the trial, 26 had longitudinal samples available. Cryopreserved peripheral blood mononuclear cells were obtained before treatment, at response, and at either sustained remission or disease progression. Every remission and progressive disease sample was obtained while ibrutinib was still being received by the patients. General findings and caveats noted by the study authors: Baseline clonality exceeded that of age-matched healthy donors and correlated strongly with circulating CD8+ T-cell counts. Lymph node repertoires were not examined, and the timing of sampling was not matched between patients in sustained remission and those whose disease progressed. Clonality increased at ibrutinib response, stayed stable in sustained remission, and fell back toward baseline at progression. Public clonotypes were rare and either shrank or stayed stable during treatment, and the rise in clonality at ibrutinib response reflected expansion of private clonotypes.

What the time point label conveys for this sample: roughly 23 months on ibrutinib. For TCR beta library preparation, 1.5 to 2 micrograms of genomic DNA was extracted from cryopreserved PBMCs. High-throughput TCR beta sequencing was performed on longitudinal blood samples from CLL patients receiving ibrutinib monotherapy. The patients took part in an open-label, single-center phase 2 trial of ibrutinib monotherapy. Trimming removed 0 bases from V and 5 bases from J; the gene matches leave 13 bases unexplained. Measured from the cysteine to the phenylalanine, the CDR3 is 20 residues long. Of all the DNA, just the CDR3 is kept, 60 bases in frame from base 1. CDR1 LGHNA and CDR2 YSLEER were looked up in the germline V gene.

This clonotype originated in a human donor with chronic lymphocytic leukemia. This chain is built from TRBV4-3 and TRBJ2-1; TRBD2 lines up with 13 middle nucleotides. The specimen was PBMCs, collected after 24 months of ibrutinib treatment. Here is the DNA: TGCGCCAGCAGCCAAGAGACCCAGGCAGGACTAGCGGGAGTCCACAATGAGCAGTTCTTC. Translated, this is CASSQETQAGLAGVHNEQFF.